The rows below give T cell receptor beta chains drawn from one sample of a study of T cells in Graves' hyperthyroidism and ophthalmopathy. TCRdb recomputed calls from the multiplex PCR reads with MiXCR, one row per CDR3 protein. This sample has 750,000 to 900,000 distinct CDR3 sequences, with roughly 40% found just once. Sequenced: blood. The receptors derive from a man aged 18 to 30 with Graves' hyperthyroidism. CDR3s include the opening cysteine and the closing phenylalanine or tryptophan. The D gene is left open where the match is weak. For some rows the clone size is stated as once, few or many, or as a class when expanded; others skip it.

CDR3 protein: CATGTGVRPPQHF
CDR3 DNA: TGTGCCACCGGGACAGGGGTAAGGCCGCCCCAGCATTTT
J gene: TRBJ1-5
D gene: TRBD1
clone size: once
V gene: TRBV24-1

CDR3 protein: CASSLASGPYEQYF
CDR3 DNA: TGTGCCAGCAGCTTAGCTAGCGGTCCCTACGAGCAGTACTTC
J gene: TRBJ2-7
D gene: TRBD2
clone size: many
V gene: TRBV7-3

CDR3 protein: CSAPTGSNQPQHF
CDR3 DNA: TGCAGTGCTCCGACAGGGAGCAATCAGCCCCAGCATTTT
J gene: TRBJ1-5
D gene: TRBD1
clone size: many
V gene: TRBV20-1

CDR3 protein: CASSRTGASGELFF
CDR3 DNA: TGTGCCAGCAGCAGGACAGGGGCCAGCGGGGAGCTGTTTTTT
J gene: TRBJ2-2
D gene: TRBD1
clone size: .
V gene: TRBV5-8

CDR3 protein: CASSILLGGRAAYEQYF
CDR3 DNA: TGTGCCAGCAGTATCCTTTTGGGCGGGAGGGCCGCCTACGAGCAGTACTTC
J gene: TRBJ2-7
D gene: TRBD2
clone size: .
V gene: TRBV2

CDR3 protein: CASRTPSTGNGYTF
CDR3 DNA: TGTGCCAGCAGAACACCTTCGACAGGGAATGGCTACACCTTC
J gene: TRBJ1-2
D gene: TRBD1
clone size: many
V gene: TRBV2

CDR3 protein: CASSISSASYSNQPQHF
CDR3 DNA: TGTGCCAGTAGTATTAGTTCGGCATCTTATAGCAATCAGCCCCAGCATTTT
J gene: TRBJ1-5
D gene: .
clone size: .
V gene: TRBV19

CDR3 protein: CAISLDTGGNSPLHF
CDR3 DNA: TGTGCCATCAGCTTGGATACAGGGGGTAATTCACCCCTCCACTTT
J gene: TRBJ1-6
D gene: TRBD1
clone size: many
V gene: TRBV10-3

CDR3 protein: CASSLPRGSAGEQYF
CDR3 DNA: TGTGCCAGCAGCTTACCCCGAGGATCCGCGGGGGAGCAGTACTTC
J gene: TRBJ2-7
D gene: .
clone size: .
V gene: TRBV7-9

CDR3 protein: CASSVAGGQETQYF
CDR3 DNA: TGTGCCAGCAGCGTAGCGGGAGGGCAGGAGACCCAGTACTTC
J gene: TRBJ2-5
D gene: TRBD2
clone size: many
V gene: TRBV9

CDR3 protein: CAISDLRITDQPQHF
CDR3 DNA: TGTGCCATCAGTGACCTTCGGATTACAGATCAGCCCCAGCATTTT
J gene: TRBJ1-5
D gene: .
clone size: many
V gene: TRBV10-3

CDR3 protein: CASSYSREERYF
CDR3 DNA: TGTGCCAGCAGTTACTCCCGGGAGGAGAGGTACTTC
J gene: TRBJ2-7
D gene: TRBD2
clone size: few
V gene: TRBV6-5

CDR3 protein: CASSPSREQYF
CDR3 DNA: TGTGCCAGCAGCCCTAGCAGAGAGCAGTACTTC
J gene: TRBJ2-7
D gene: .
clone size: few
V gene: TRBV7-9

CDR3 protein: CSARSGQGGPGTQYF
CDR3 DNA: TGCAGTGCTAGGAGCGGACAGGGGGGCCCAGGGACCCAGTACTTC
J gene: TRBJ2-5
D gene: TRBD1
clone size: .
V gene: TRBV20-1

CDR3 protein: CASATGSGGETQYF
CDR3 DNA: TGCGCCAGCGCTACAGGGAGCGGGGGAGAGACCCAGTACTTC
J gene: TRBJ2-5
D gene: TRBD2
clone size: .
V gene: TRBV5-1

CDR3 protein: CSASLTGQKETQYF
CDR3 DNA: TGCAGTGCTAGTTTAACAGGACAGAAAGAGACCCAGTACTTC
J gene: TRBJ2-5
D gene: .
clone size: .
V gene: TRBV20-1

CDR3 protein: CASSLPKTGSGSYEQYF
CDR3 DNA: TGTGCCAGCAGCTTGCCCAAGACAGGGTCGGGCTCCTACGAGCAGTACTTC
J gene: TRBJ2-7
D gene: TRBD1
clone size: .
V gene: TRBV14

CDR3 protein: CAWSWVTGKETQYF
CDR3 DNA: TGTGCCTGGAGTTGGGTAACAGGGAAGGAGACCCAGTACTTC
J gene: TRBJ2-5
D gene: .
clone size: .
V gene: TRBV30

CDR3 protein: CANTSGGKYTEAFF
CDR3 DNA: TGTGCCAACACCTCGGGAGGGAAATACACTGAAGCTTTCTTT
J gene: TRBJ1-1
D gene: .
clone size: many
V gene: TRBV7-6

CDR3 protein: CASSPESGRNTEAFF
CDR3 DNA: TGTGCCAGCAGCCCCGAGTCAGGGCGAAACACTGAAGCTTTCTTT
J gene: TRBJ1-1
D gene: .
clone size: few
V gene: TRBV13

CDR3 protein: CASSSPGDRTEAFF
CDR3 DNA: TGTGCCAGCAGTTCCCCCGGGGATCGGACTGAAGCTTTCTTT
J gene: TRBJ1-1
D gene: .
clone size: few
V gene: TRBV10-3

CDR3 protein: CSARVRSGAGNTIYF
CDR3 DNA: TGCAGTGCCCGCGTACGTTCGGGAGCTGGAAACACCATATATTTT
J gene: TRBJ1-3
D gene: .
clone size: few
V gene: TRBV20-1

CDR3 protein: CASSSTENPSYEQYF
CDR3 DNA: TGTGCCAGCAGCTCGACAGAAAATCCCTCCTACGAGCAGTACTTC
J gene: TRBJ2-7
D gene: .
clone size: few
V gene: TRBV5-4

CDR3 protein: CASRRTGTNTEAFF
CDR3 DNA: TGTGCCAGCAGGCGGACAGGCACGAACACTGAAGCTTTCTTT
J gene: TRBJ1-1
D gene: TRBD1
clone size: .
V gene: TRBV2

CDR3 protein: CAIRSGQGTPLHF
CDR3 DNA: TGTGCCATCAGGTCAGGACAGGGAACACCCCTCCACTTT
J gene: TRBJ1-6
D gene: TRBD1
clone size: .
V gene: TRBV10-3

CDR3 protein: CASRLRGESGNTIYF
CDR3 DNA: TGTGCCAGCCGTCTTCGAGGGGAGAGTGGAAACACCATATATTTT
J gene: TRBJ1-3
D gene: .
clone size: .
V gene: TRBV3-1

CDR3 protein: CASSDERGMNTEAFF
CDR3 DNA: TGTGCCAGCAGCGATGAACGGGGTATGAACACTGAAGCTTTCTTT
J gene: TRBJ1-1
D gene: .
clone size: many
V gene: TRBV2

CDR3 protein: CASSEDLAGDSNHF
CDR3 DNA: TGTGCCAGCAGTGAAGATCTAGCGGGGGATAGCAACCACTTT
J gene: TRBJ1-6
D gene: .
clone size: .
V gene: TRBV2

CDR3 protein: CSVEPRGTYEQYF
CDR3 DNA: TGCAGCGTTGAACCCCGGGGGACCTACGAGCAGTACTTC
J gene: TRBJ2-7
D gene: .
clone size: .
V gene: TRBV29-1

CDR3 protein: CASSRRLGQGNSPLHF
CDR3 DNA: TGTGCCAGCAGCCGTCGCCTGGGACAAGGCAATTCACCCCTCCACTTT
J gene: TRBJ1-6
D gene: .
clone size: .
V gene: TRBV7-2

CDR3 protein: CASSIDRGRGYTF
CDR3 DNA: TGTGCCAGCAGCATAGACAGGGGGCGGGGCTACACCTTC
J gene: TRBJ1-2
D gene: TRBD1
clone size: .
V gene: TRBV5-6

CDR3 protein: CSARVRAGQETQYF
CDR3 DNA: TGCAGTGCTAGAGTTCGGGCAGGACAAGAGACCCAGTACTTC
J gene: TRBJ2-5
D gene: .
clone size: .
V gene: TRBV20-1

CDR3 protein: CASRRDRDYGYTF
CDR3 DNA: TGTGCCAGCAGACGGGACAGGGACTATGGCTACACCTTC
J gene: TRBJ1-2
D gene: TRBD1
clone size: .
V gene: TRBV10-3

CDR3 protein: CACRDVTRETQYF
CDR3 DNA: TGCGCCTGCCGGGACGTGACGCGGGAGACCCAGTACTTC
J gene: TRBJ2-5
D gene: .
clone size: .
V gene: TRBV5-1

CDR3 protein: CSARELSSGTYEQYF
CDR3 DNA: TGCAGTGCTAGAGAGCTATCGTCTGGCACCTACGAGCAGTACTTC
J gene: TRBJ2-7
D gene: .
clone size: .
V gene: TRBV20-1